The TCR beta chain described here comes from a study of blood T cell repertoires in COVID-19. Looking at the study overall: From T cells, B-cell-depleted T cells, or PBMCs came the material, which was cDNA or gDNA.

CDR3 length: 15 amino acids. Germline V gene sequence: CDR1 MNHEY, CDR2 SMNVEV (reference sequence). The J segment lost 6 bases and the V segment lost 7 bases, leaving 8 bases of the junction unmatched. Some clones are missing from TCRdb's copy, which holds only in-frame ones; the method was immunoSEQ multiplex PCR. The sample has around 210,000 clones, over 75% seen once. V and J are TRBV27 and TRBJ1-5, with 11 bases identical to TRBD1. This sequence originates from a man over 45 with COVID-19, enrolled during active disease. Sequencing input: peripheral blood. The CDR3: CASTPDRGRGQPQHF. The CDR3 DNA sequence: TGTGCCAGCACCCCGGACAGGGGGCGGGGTCAGCCCCAGCATTTT.